The 26 T cell receptor beta chains below all came from one sample that was sequenced in a study of blood T cell repertoires in COVID-19. Clones were read by immunoSEQ multiplex PCR, and TCRdb kept only the in-frame ones, dropping some. The sample yields about 220,000 clones, less than 85% seen once. Sequencing was done on a sample of peripheral blood. The source is an elderly woman with acute or convalescent COVID-19.

The J gene is TRBJ1-2, the V gene TRBV6-5; TRBD1 matches at 8 bases. The junction had 5 bases not matched to a gene; V was cut back by 4 bases and J by 7 bases. The CDR3 consists of 13 residues. Germline CDR1 and CDR2: MNHEY and SVGAGI. The CDR3 nucleotides read TGTGCCAGCAGTTTCAGGGGGCAAGGTGGCTACACCTTC. Translation: CASSFRGQGGYTF.

The chain links TRBV27 to TRBJ1-1, with unresolved D. The V end was cut by 3 bases, the J end by 7 bases, with 9 bases between. The CDR3 has 12 residues. CDR1 and CDR2 from the germline V gene are MNHEY and SMNVEV (reference sequence). CDR3 sequence (DNA): TGTGCCAGCAGTTTTCTTGGCCTTGAAGCTTTCTTT. Protein sequence: CASSFLGLEAFF.

The chain has TRBV5-1 and TRBJ1-1; D ambiguous. V lost 1 base and J 5 bases, leaving 12 bases between the germline ends. This CDR3 region has 14 residues. The germline V gene encodes CDR1 SGHRS and CDR2 YFSETQ. CDR3 amino acids: CASSLLGRGTEAFF. CDR3 in DNA: TGCGCCAGCAGCTTGTTAGGTCGCGGGACTGAAGCTTTCTTT.

This clone showed up just once. The chain uses TRBV6-5 and TRBJ1-2; TRBD1 agrees at 7 bases. This CDR3 is 14 amino acids long. Looked up from germline, CDR1 is MNHEY and CDR2 is SVGAGI. The J segment lost 4 bases and the V segment lost 5 bases, leaving 7 bases of the junction unmatched. CDR3 loop: CASSLGQVPYGYTF. The CDR3 DNA sequence: TGTGCCAGCAGTCTCGGACAGGTCCCCTATGGCTACACCTTC.

The chain employs TRBV5-1 and TRBJ2-3; 9 bases align to TRBD1. After removal of 3 bases from V and 5 bases from J, the junction contained 4 bases not matched to a gene. The CDR3 is 14 amino acids. Germline values: CDR1 SGHRS, CDR2 YFSETQ. CDR3 nucleotide sequence: TGCGCCAGCAGCTCGGGACAGGGCCAAGATACGCAGTATTTT. Translation: CASSSGQGQDTQYF.

This chain joins TRBV9 and TRBJ1-1; no reliable D call. V dropped 0 bases and J dropped 1 base, with 7 bases sitting between them. This CDR3 contains 14 residues. Germline V gene data show CDR1 as SGDLS and CDR2 as YYNGEE. The CDR3 DNA reads TGTGCCAGCAGCGTAGATTGGGCGAACACTGAAGCTTTCTTT. It encodes CASSVDWANTEAFF. Supplemented by reference TRBV9 and TRBJ1-1, the full variable domain reads DSGVTQTPKHLITATGQRVTLRCSPRSGDLSVYWYQQSLDQGLQFLIQYYNGEERAKGNILERFSAQQFPDLHSELNLSSLELGDSALYFCASSVDWANTEAFFGQGTRLTVV.

This clone has just a few counts. The chain is built from TRBV29-1 and TRBJ1-5, with 8 bases fitting TRBD1. Germline CDR1 and CDR2: SQVTM and ANQGSEA. This CDR3 is built from 13 residues. V was pared by 4 bases and J by 5 bases, with 4 bases of the junction left unmatched. The CDR3, as DNA: TGCAGCGTTGTAAAGGACAGGGATCAGCCCCAGCATTTT. This gives the protein CSVVKDRDQPQHF.

This clone was counted a single time. The chain recombines TRBV27 with TRBJ1-2; TRBD1 matches 12 bases. Unmatched junction bases numbered 4, after V lost 0 bases and J lost 5 bases. The CDR3 extends over 16 amino acids. Germline loops: CDR1 MNHEY, CDR2 SMNVEV (reference sequence). CDR3 coding DNA: TGTGCCAGCAGTTTATCGGGACAGGGGGCGGTTTATGGCTACACCTTC. Amino acids: CASSLSGQGAVYGYTF.

The gene calls are TRBV9 and TRBJ2-2; unclear D gene. Germline V gene sequence: CDR1 SGDLS, CDR2 YYNGEE. There are 13 residues in the CDR3. V was trimmed by 0 bases and J by 6 bases, leaving 6 bases between them. CDR3 bases: TGTGCCAGCAGCGTAGTAGTGGCCGGGGAGCTGTTTTTT. This sequence encodes CASSVVVAGELFF.

This chain uses TRBV18 with TRBJ1-2, with TRBD1 matching over 7 bases. The CDR3 runs 13 residues. Germline CDR1 reads KGHSH; CDR2 reads LQKENI. V shed 3 bases and J 8 bases; nucleotides not matched to a gene: 6. The CDR3 region has the DNA TGTGCCAGCTCACCGCAGGGGGATGGAGGCTACACCTTC. It codes for CASSPQGDGGYTF.

J is TRBJ2-7 and V is TRBV3-1 (or the pseudogene TRBV3-2); 9 positions match TRBD2. In germline, CDR1 is LGHDT, CDR2 YNNKEL (reference sequence). CDR3 length: 16 residues. Trimming at V came to 0 bases and at J to 2 bases, leaving 5 bases not matched to a gene. In DNA, the CDR3 is TGTGCCAGCAGCCAAGAAGCCGGGACTAGCCCCTACGAGCAGTACTTC. Translating it yields CASSQEAGTSPYEQYF.

The V call is TRBV7-2, the J call TRBJ2-1, with 7 bases fitting TRBD1. Germline assignment: CDR1 SGHTA and CDR2 FQGNSA. This CDR3 has 15 residues. J lost 1 base, V lost 5 bases, and 5 bases had no gene match. Here the CDR3 reads CASSRRQGSYNEQFF. The CDR3 region has the DNA TGTGCCAGCAGCCGCCGACAGGGTTCCTACAATGAGCAGTTCTTC.

J is TRBJ2-1 and V is TRBV7-2; D possibly corresponds to TRBD2 (6 bases). CDR1 is SGHTA, CDR2 FQGNSA, per germline. Trimming removed 5 bases at V and 0 bases at J, with 17 bases between. The CDR3 spans 17 residues. In nucleotides, the CDR3 is TGTGCCAGCAGCGCTCCTCGAGGCGGGGCCTCCTACAATGAGCAGTTCTTC. Residues: CASSAPRGGASYNEQFF.

V and J are TRBV2 and TRBJ1-1; 9 bases line up with TRBD1. The CDR3 spans 14 residues. CDR1 and CDR2 from the germline V gene are SNHLY and FYNNEI. Unmatched junction bases numbered 7, after V lost 4 bases and J lost 7 bases. CDR3 coding DNA: TGTGCCAGCAGTGTTTGGGACAGGGCGAGTGAAGCTTTCTTT. This encodes CASSVWDRASEAFF.

The chain couples TRBV6-5 to TRBJ1-4; D gene ambiguous. This CDR3 contains 13 residues. Germline CDR1 and CDR2: MNHEY and SVGAGI. V was shortened by 6 bases and J by 6 bases, with 11 bases between the two germline ends. The DNA of the CDR3 is TGTGCCAGCAGACAACGAGGCGATGAAAAACTGTTTTTT. Its protein is CASRQRGDEKLFF.

This chain joins TRBV12-3 or TRBV12-4 and TRBJ1-2; no definite D call. Trimming pared 6 bases from V and 4 bases from J, leaving 12 bases between. CDR3 length: 13 amino acids. The CDR3 sequence: CASSNRQLYGYTF. The CDR3 DNA reads as TGTGCCAGCAGCAATCGACAACTCTATGGCTACACCTTC.

The chain combines TRBV4-2 with TRBJ1-5; 9 bases agree with TRBD1. V dropped 5 bases and J dropped 0; count of bases not matched to a gene: 5. Germline-derived CDR1 and CDR2 are LGHNA and YNFKEQ. The CDR3 has 16 amino acids. CDR3 loop: CASSSQGATSNQPQHF. The CDR3 region has the DNA TGTGCCAGCAGCTCACAGGGGGCGACTAGCAATCAGCCCCAGCATTTT.

The chain links TRBV25-1 to TRBJ1-1, with TRBD1 matching over 8 bases. This CDR3 has 14 amino acids. CDR1 MGHDK and CDR2 SYGVNS come from the germline V gene. V trimming: 3 bases; J trimming: 5 bases; junction bases outside the gene matches: 5. The CDR3 coding sequence is TGTGCCAGCAGTGACTACAGGGGGAGAACTGAAGCTTTCTTT. Encoded protein: CASSDYRGRTEAFF.

The chain combines TRBV2 with TRBJ1-1; 11 bases are shared with TRBD1. The CDR3 loop spans 15 amino acids. Germline CDR1 is SNHLY and CDR2 is FYNNEI. V lost 4 bases and J lost 5; bases outside the gene matches: 6. Here the CDR3 DNA reads TGTGCCAGCAGTGGGGACAGGGGGATTCAGACTGAAGCTTTCTTT. Translation: CASSGDRGIQTEAFF.

This chain joins TRBV6-5 and TRBJ1-6; D unclear. Trimming shortened V by 2 bases and J by 6 bases, and 5 bases separated the two germline ends. The CDR3 has 13 amino acids. Germline lookup yields CDR1 MNHEY and CDR2 SVGAGI. CDR3 nucleotides: TGTGCCAGCAGTTACGGGAGTAATTCACCCCTCCACTTT. Amino acids: CASSYGSNSPLHF.

The chain has TRBV3-1 (or the pseudogene TRBV3-2) and TRBJ2-3, with 16 positions matching TRBD2. The CDR3 has 17 amino acids. J was trimmed by 5 bases and V by 3 bases; bases with no gene match: 5. Germline assignment: CDR1 LGHDT and CDR2 YNNKEL (reference sequence). CDR3 in DNA: TGTGCCAGCAGCCAGCCCGGGACTAGCGGGGGGGGAGATACGCAGTATTTT. Protein sequence: CASSQPGTSGGGDTQYF.

V usage is TRBV12-5 and J usage is TRBJ1-1, with TRBD1 identical over 8 bases. This CDR3 is 17 amino acids long. The trim removed 0 bases at V and 1 base at J, leaving 7 bases unmatched. Germline assignment: CDR1 LGHNT and CDR2 FRNRAP. The CDR3 is CASGLVWEGTGNTEAFF. In nucleotides, the CDR3 is TGTGCTAGTGGTTTGGTATGGGAGGGGACAGGGAACACTGAAGCTTTCTTT.

The J gene is TRBJ1-2, the V gene TRBV28, with D possibly TRBD1 on 5 matching bases. Germline loops: CDR1 MDHEN, CDR2 SYDVKM. The CDR3 spans 15 residues. V was pared by 5 bases and J by 1 base, with 14 bases between. CDR3 bases: TGTGCCAGCAGTCCTGGCGGCAGGGATAACTATGGCTACACCTTC. This gives the protein CASSPGGRDNYGYTF.

The chain joins TRBV24-1 to TRBJ2-6; no clear D gene. V lost 6 bases to trimming and J lost 2 bases, with 7 bases between them. Looked up from germline, CDR1 is KGHDR and CDR2 is SFDVKD. The CDR3 contains 14 residues. The CDR3 nucleotides are TGTGCCACCAGTAATACAGCTGGGGCCAACGTCCTGACTTTC. It codes for CATSNTAGANVLTF.

The chain recombines TRBV29-1 with TRBJ2-2, with D possibly being TRBD1 (6 bases). Per germline, CDR1 SQVTM and CDR2 ANQGSEA. The CDR3 is made up of 14 amino acids. The V end was cut by 5 bases, the J end by 4 bases, with 14 bases between. DNA of the CDR3: TGCAGCGTTTCCCCTAGGGGGAGCACCGGGGAGCTGTTTTTT. Encoded protein: CSVSPRGSTGELFF.

This clone has a single count. The V and J genes are TRBV5-6 and TRBJ2-3, with no clear D. Deletions cut 3 bases from V and 1 base from J, with 9 bases between. This CDR3 contains 14 residues. The germline V gene encodes CDR1 SGHDT and CDR2 YYEEEE. CDR3 protein: CASSSGSRTDTQYF. The CDR3 nucleotides read TGTGCCAGCAGCTCCGGTAGCCGCACAGATACGCAGTATTTT. The whole variable domain, remainder taken from reference TRBV5-6 and TRBJ2-3, is DAGVTQSPTHLIKTRGQQVTLRCSPKSGHDTVSWYQQALGQGPQFIFQYYEEEERQRGNFPDRFSGHQFPNYSSELNVNALLLGDSALYLCASSSGSRTDTQYFGPGTRLTVL.